These 21 T cell receptor beta chains were sequenced from one sample in a study of Ad26.COV2.S vaccination and SARS-CoV-2 variants (dated by TCRdb to the early 2020s). The sample's treatment or condition label, in plain terms: some 19 received Ad26.COV2.S at low or high dose, single or two shots; about 5 received placebo; per-sample allocation not given. For vaccine and placebo recipients, the sequenced repertoires came from samples collected on day 63 after the first injection. Libraries were constructed by the immunoSEQ multiplex PCR assay. In its TCRdb copy, this immuneACCESS table keeps in-frame sequences only and misses some clones. Where compared with another copy, unresolved V genes explain less than half of these, and the others have no known cause. For this sample there are about 680,000 clones; more than 80% appear just once. The top ten clones comprise about 1.5% of the sample. Specimen: peripheral blood, collected in a trial of Ad26.COV2.S vaccine versus placebo. These TCRs come from a person between 18 and 65 years old who received the Ad26.COV2.S COVID-19 vaccine or a placebo.

The genes are TRBV3-1 (or the pseudogene TRBV3-2) and TRBJ1-2; a weak D match, TRBD1 (6 bases). The CDR3 totals 14 residues. Trimming left V 4 bases short and J 8 bases short, with 17 bases between. The germline V gene encodes CDR1 LGHDT and CDR2 YNNKEL (reference sequence). CDR3 sequence: CASSPRGAEGGYTF. In DNA form, the CDR3 reads TGTGCCAGCAGCCCCCGGGGGGCTGAGGGAGGCTACACCTTC.

The chain has TRBV10-2 and TRBJ2-1, with unresolved D. Germline lookup yields CDR1 WSHSY and CDR2 SAAADI. This CDR3 has 13 amino acids. V shed 0 bases and J shed 15 bases, with 15 bases lying between them. DNA of the CDR3: TGCGCCAGCAGTGAGTCCAGAGTAACCACTCGGTTCTTC. It is translated as CASSESRVTTRFF.

The rearrangement uses TRBV10-2 and TRBJ1-5; D not certain. This CDR3 spans 15 amino acids. Deletions cut 3 bases from V and 2 bases from J, with 11 bases between. CDR1 is WSHSY, CDR2 SAAADI, per germline. CDR3 bases: TGCGCCAGCAGTGAAGGCCCGAGTGGCAATCAGCCCCAGCATTTT. Translating gives CASSEGPSGNQPQHF.

The rearrangement joins TRBV6-1 to TRBJ1-4, with D unresolved. This CDR3 spans 15 amino acids. Germline CDR1 MNHNS, CDR2 SASEGT. V dropped 0 bases and J dropped 6 bases, with 11 bases sitting between them. This chain's CDR3 is CASSEALGAHEKLFF. Here the CDR3 DNA reads TGTGCCAGCAGTGAAGCGCTCGGAGCCCATGAAAAACTGTTTTTT.

This CDR3 is CASSWLGGDTRPLHF. The CDR3 nucleotides read TGTGCCAGCAGTTGGCTGGGCGGGGACACTCGTCCCCTCCACTTT. The chain is built from TRBV6-5 and TRBJ1-6, with D possibly matching TRBD1 (6 bases). CDR3 length: 15 amino acids. V gave up 4 bases and J gave up 13 bases, with 20 bases separating them. In germline, CDR1 is MNHEY, CDR2 SVGAGI.

The chain carries TRBV19 and TRBJ2-7; 8 nucleotides align to TRBD2. V trimming: 6 bases; J trimming: 5 bases; junction bases outside the gene matches: 9. CDR1 is LNHDA, CDR2 SQIVND, per germline (reference sequence). CDR3 length: 14 amino acids. The CDR3 region is CASRRQRESDEQYF. In nucleotides, the CDR3 is TGTGCCAGTAGGCGCCAGCGGGAGTCCGACGAGCAGTACTTC.

This sequence joins TRBV9 and TRBJ2-2; 7 bases agree with TRBD1. This CDR3 comprises 15 residues. Germline V lookup: CDR1 SGDLS, CDR2 YYNGEE. The J segment lost 4 bases and the V segment lost 3 bases, leaving 6 bases of the junction unmatched. The CDR3 nucleotides read TGTGCCAGCAGCGCTGGGGACAGTCGCACCGGGGAGCTGTTTTTT. It yields the protein CASSAGDSRTGELFF.

The table lists this clone with a count of one. The chain carries TRBV5-1 and TRBJ2-5; D tentatively reads TRBD1 or TRBD2 (5 bases each). Trimming cost V 7 bases and J 1 base, with 14 bases left between them. CDR3 length: 14 amino acids. Per the germline V gene, CDR1 is SGHRS and CDR2 is YFSETQ. DNA for the CDR3: TGCGCCAGCCGGAGGTTCGACAGCCAAGAGACCCAGTACTTC. Translated: CASRRFDSQETQYF.

This clone was counted a few times. This CDR3 reads CASGRSQANTGELFF. The DNA for the CDR3 is TGTGCCAGTGGTAGGTCGCAGGCCAACACCGGGGAGCTGTTTTTT. The rearrangement uses TRBV19 and TRBJ2-2; D not certain. The CDR3 spans 15 residues. V was trimmed by 8 bases and J by 2 bases, leaving 15 bases between them. The germline gives CDR1 LNHDA, CDR2 SQIVND (reference sequence).

The rearrangement links TRBV10-2 to TRBJ2-1, with 15 nucleotides matching TRBD2. Germline CDR1 WSHSY, CDR2 SAAADI. V was clipped by 0 bases and J by 7 bases; unmatched bases: 4. The CDR3 runs to 17 residues. The DNA of the CDR3 is TGCGCCAGCAGTGAGTCGTGGACTAGCGGGAGGGTAAATGAGCAGTTCTTC. Residues: CASSESWTSGRVNEQFF.

The chain's CDR3 is CASSVGGGRGNTEAFF. In nucleotides, the CDR3 is TGTGCCAGCAGCGTAGGAGGGGGCAGGGGTAACACTGAAGCTTTCTTT. The chain links TRBV9 to TRBJ1-1, with 7 bases identical to TRBD1. The V and J ends lost 0 bases and 2 bases, in that order; junction bases with no gene match: 7. This CDR3 spans 16 amino acids. The germline gives CDR1 SGDLS, CDR2 YYNGEE.

The rearrangement uses TRBV6-5 and TRBJ1-5; tentative D call: TRBD1 (6 bases). The V end was cut by 4 bases, the J end by 5 bases, with 12 bases between. CDR3 size: 14 residues. CDR1 MNHEY and CDR2 SVGAGI come from the germline V gene. CDR3 in amino acids: CASSFGGRHQPQHF. DNA of the CDR3: TGTGCCAGCAGTTTCGGGGGGCGGCATCAGCCCCAGCATTTT.

This chain connects TRBV18 to TRBJ1-1; D unclear. Germline V CDR1 and CDR2: KGHSH, LQKENI. The CDR3 totals 16 residues. V gave up 2 bases and J gave up 2 bases, with 15 bases separating them. In DNA, the CDR3 is TGTGCCAGCTCACCATGGCGCAGAGGATCAAACACTGAAGCTTTCTTT. It translates to CASSPWRRGSNTEAFF.

This clone appeared a single time. V usage is TRBV7-9 and J usage is TRBJ1-4; D not resolved. Germline assignment: CDR1 SEHNR and CDR2 FQNEAQ (reference sequence). The CDR3 runs to 15 residues. Trimming shortened V by 5 bases and J by 7 bases, and 17 bases separated the two germline ends. The DNA for the CDR3 is TGTGCCAGCAGCCGCAGACCTTTGGAGGGTGAAAAACTGTTTTTT. This codes for CASSRRPLEGEKLFF.

This chain links TRBV29-1 with TRBJ2-1; the match to TRBD2 covers 12 bases. The length of the CDR3 is 15 residues. From germline, CDR1 is SQVTM and CDR2 ANQGSEA. With 8 bases clipped from V and 7 bases from J, the junction kept 12 bases outside the gene matches. CDR3 sequence reads: CSTKRLAGVLNEQFF. In DNA, the CDR3 is TGCAGCACTAAACGACTAGCGGGAGTATTGAATGAGCAGTTCTTC.

The chain is built from TRBV11-2 and TRBJ1-6; D is unresolved. V shed 1 base and J shed 3 bases, with 13 bases lying between them. The V gene's germline CDR1 is SGHAT and CDR2 FQNNGV. The CDR3 covers 17 residues. The CDR3 sequence: CASSLASAGNYNSPLHF. The CDR3 DNA is TGTGCCAGCAGCTTAGCCTCTGCAGGCAACTATAATTCACCCCTCCACTTT.

Only a few counts were recorded for this clone. V is TRBV11-2 and J is TRBJ2-7; 7 nucleotides line up with TRBD2. CDR1 is SGHAT, CDR2 FQNNGV, per germline. The CDR3 totals 17 residues. After removal of 4 bases from V and 1 base from J, the junction contained 13 bases not matched to a gene. The CDR3 bases are TGTGCCAGCAGCTCCCTCATGTTTGCTAGCGGATCCTACGAGCAGTACTTC. It encodes CASSSLMFASGSYEQYF.

The V and J genes are TRBV6-5 and TRBJ1-5; D perhaps matches TRBD1 (6 bases). V was pared by 6 bases and J by 7 bases, with 10 bases between. CDR3 length: 12 amino acids. Germline-derived CDR1 and CDR2 are MNHEY and SVGAGI. The CDR3 reads CASSRGNQPQHF. The CDR3, as DNA: TGTGCCAGCAGCAGGGGTAACCAGCCCCAGCATTTT.

Comments on this clone: This CDR3 is also generated by other DNA sequences in the sample. The chain links TRBV27 to TRBJ2-7, with D possibly matching TRBD1 (6 bases). This CDR3 has 14 amino acids. CDR1 and CDR2 from the germline V gene are MNHEY and SMNVEV (reference sequence). Trimming took 2 bases from V and 0 from J, leaving 8 bases between them. CDR3 bases: TGTGCCAGCAGTTTAACAGGGTACTCCTACGAGCAGTACTTC. Translation: CASSLTGYSYEQYF.

With respect to this clone: Additional DNA sequences in this sample encode the identical CDR3. J is TRBJ2-5 and V is TRBV6-5; D unclear. The CDR3 totals 15 residues. Germline V gene data show CDR1 as MNHEY and CDR2 as SVGAGI. Trimming removed 0 bases from V and 2 bases from J, with 10 bases in between. CDR3 loop: CASSYSVTQQETQYF. As DNA, the CDR3 is TGTGCCAGCAGTTACTCGGTGACACAGCAAGAGACCCAGTACTTC.

The chain is built from TRBV7-9 and TRBJ1-2, with a weak D call TRBD1 (5 bases). The CDR3 runs 13 residues. CDR1 and CDR2 (germline): SEHNR, FQNEAQ (reference sequence). Between the trimmed V and J ends, which lost 5 bases and 5 bases, there was a span of 12 bases. Here the CDR3 reads CASSPGVGYGYTF. The CDR3 nucleotides read TGTGCCAGCAGCCCGGGGGTTGGGTATGGCTACACCTTC. Together with reference TRBV7-9 and TRBJ1-2, the CDR3 gives the full variable domain: DTGVSQNPRHKITKRGQNVTFRCDPISEHNRLYWYRQTLGQGPEFLTYFQNEAQLEKSRLLSDRFSAERPKGSFSTLEIQRTEQGDSAMYLCASSPGVGYGYTFGSGTRLTVV.